These 9 T cell receptor beta chains were all obtained from the same sample, sequenced in a study of T-cell reconstitution after alpha-beta-depleted transplantation in children. This sample's TCRbeta library carried unique molecular identifier barcodes. TCRdb called the PCR reads again in MiXCR, with one record for every CDR3 protein. Of 250,000 to 300,000 distinct CDR3 sequences listed, nearly 10% are singletons. Sample: PBMCs from the stem cell graft donor, taken from the stem cell graft. The origin of the receptors is a human donor who donated a stem cell graft to a child with SCID.

The chain joins TRBV7-9 to TRBJ2-7, with unresolved D. V gave up 8 bases and J gave up 2 bases, with 7 bases separating them. This CDR3 contains 11 residues. Germline V gene sequence: CDR1 SEHNR, CDR2 FQNEAQ (reference sequence). CDR3 loop: CASAAPYEQYF. The CDR3 bases are TGTGCCAGCGCAGCTCCCTACGAGCAGTACTTC.

This clonotype was observed many times. This chain uses TRBV12-3 or TRBV12-4 with TRBJ1-6; D gene ambiguous. This CDR3 has 14 amino acids. The V and J ends lost 4 bases and 7 bases respectively, with 11 bases between them. CDR3 bases: TGTGCCAGCAGTTCTATATGGCCGAATTCACCCCTCCACTTT. This gives the protein CASSSIWPNSPLHF.

This clonotype came up a few times. J is TRBJ2-7 and V is TRBV10-3; 7 bases match TRBD2. Germline lookup yields CDR1 ENHRY and CDR2 SYGVKD. The CDR3 totals 13 residues. Losses at the gene ends were 4 bases for V and 7 bases for J; bases not matched to a gene: 7. The CDR3 is CAISVGEGLEQYF. DNA of the CDR3: TGTGCCATCAGTGTGGGGGAGGGATTAGAGCAGTACTTC.

This clonotype turned up a few times. The chain links TRBV20-1 to TRBJ2-1; D uncertain. The V and J ends lost 0 bases and 7 bases respectively, with 1 base between them. The germline gives CDR1 DFQATT, CDR2 SNEGSKA (reference sequence). This CDR3 spans 10 amino acids. The CDR3 region is CSARENEQFF. DNA of the CDR3: TGCAGTGCTAGAGAGAATGAGCAGTTCTTC.

V gene TRBV7-2 combines with J gene TRBJ2-5; D unclear. V was cut by 3 bases and J by 2 bases, with 10 bases left in between. Germline loops: CDR1 SGHTA, CDR2 FQGNSA. The CDR3 runs 14 residues. This CDR3 reads CASSFLGWQETQYF. In DNA form, the CDR3 reads TGTGCCAGCAGCTTCCTAGGGTGGCAAGAGACCCAGTACTTC.

The rearrangement uses TRBV12-3 or TRBV12-4 and TRBJ2-7, with D unresolved. V lost 5 bases, J lost 2 bases, and 13 bases lay in between. The CDR3 is 14 amino acids. CDR3 sequence (DNA): TGTGCCAGCAGTCCGCACCTAGGGACCTACGAGCAGTACTTC. It yields the protein CASSPHLGTYEQYF.

This clonotype was counted only a few times. The chain links TRBV20-1 to TRBJ2-1, with 13 bases that match TRBD2. Unmatched junction bases numbered 9, after V lost 5 bases and J lost 8 bases. The CDR3 runs to 15 residues. The germline CDR1 and CDR2 sequences are DFQATT and SNEGSKA (reference sequence). The CDR3 nucleotides read TGCAGTGCTGAAACGGGACTAGCGGGGACGGATGAGCAGTTCTTC. This translates into CSAETGLAGTDEQFF.

The V gene is TRBV7-9, the J gene TRBJ2-3; the D is unclear. The germline CDR1 and CDR2 sequences are SEHNR and FQNEAQ (reference sequence). The CDR3 has 13 amino acids. Trimming cost V 5 bases and J 2 bases, with 8 bases left between them. CDR3 region: CASSPWDTDTQYF. CDR3 nucleotides: TGTGCCAGCAGCCCCTGGGACACAGATACGCAGTATTTT. The entire variable domain, with the rest obtained from reference TRBV7-9 and TRBJ2-3, is as follows: DTGVSQNPRHKITKRGQNVTFRCDPISEHNRLYWYRQTLGQGPEFLTYFQNEAQLEKSRLLSDRFSAERPKGSFSTLEIQRTEQGDSAMYLCASSPWDTDTQYFGPGTRLTVL.

This clonotype came up a few times. The chain recombines TRBV20-1 with TRBJ2-4, with 7 bases aligning to TRBD1. The V gene end was trimmed by 3 bases and the J gene end by 1 base; junction bases not matched to a gene: 15. Germline V lookup: CDR1 DFQATT, CDR2 SNEGSKA (reference sequence). This CDR3 is built from 18 residues. This CDR3 is CSARGGLDRWKAKNIQYF. In nucleotides, the CDR3 is TGCAGTGCTAGGGGCGGGTTGGACAGGTGGAAGGCCAAAAACATTCAGTACTTC.